These 31 T cell receptor beta chains came from one sample sequenced in a study of blood T cell repertoires in COVID-19. This table comes from immunoSEQ multiplex PCR, and its TCRdb copy is limited to in-frame clones, with some not included. The sample contains about 130,000 clones, about 93% of which appear only once. The sample taken for sequencing was peripheral blood. These receptors were collected from a man aged 45 to 65 with COVID-19, enrolled during active disease.

This clone appeared a few times. The V gene is TRBV12-3 or TRBV12-4, the J gene TRBJ1-4; weak D call: TRBD1 (5 bases). CDR3 length: 13 residues. With 5 bases removed from V and 12 bases from J, the gap between germline ends came to 16 bases. The CDR3, as DNA: TGTGCCAGCAGTCTCCTGCAGGGTTCAGAACTGTTTTTT. Residues: CASSLLQGSELFF.

The genes are TRBV3-1 (or the pseudogene TRBV3-2) and TRBJ2-2; 8 bases are shared with TRBD1. This CDR3 comprises 15 residues. The junction had 3 bases not matched to a gene; V was cut back by 4 bases and J by 2 bases. Germline V gives CDR1 LGHDT, CDR2 YNNKEL (reference sequence). CDR3 amino acids: CASSLGQGNTGELFF. The CDR3 DNA is TGTGCCAGCAGCCTCGGACAGGGAAACACCGGGGAGCTGTTTTTT.

CDR3 sequence reads: CASSHKGGGGLAKSTDTQYF. The DNA of the CDR3 is TGTGCCAGCAGCCACAAGGGAGGGGGGGGACTAGCGAAAAGCACAGATACGCAGTATTTT. V gene TRBV28 combines with J gene TRBJ2-3; TRBD2 aligns across 10 bases. CDR3 size: 20 residues. The V and J ends lost 6 bases and 0 bases, in that order; junction bases with no gene match: 18. In germline, CDR1 is MDHEN, CDR2 SYDVKM.

The genes are TRBV28 and TRBJ2-1; TRBD2 matches at 10 bases. This CDR3 comprises 15 residues. The V segment lost 6 bases and the J segment 4 bases; nucleotides outside the gene matches: 6. Germline V CDR1 and CDR2: MDHEN, SYDVKM. CDR3 nucleotides: TGTGCCAGCAGAACGGGACTAGCGCCGTACAATGAGCAGTTCTTC. It yields the protein CASRTGLAPYNEQFF.

The chain carries TRBV5-6 and TRBJ2-3; D uncertain. V was clipped by 0 bases and J by 6 bases, with 5 bases between them. The CDR3 loop spans 12 amino acids. Germline CDR1 is SGHDT and CDR2 is YYEEEE. The CDR3 spells CASSLVSDTQYF. The CDR3 coding sequence is TGTGCCAGCAGCTTGGTCAGTGATACGCAGTATTTT.

DNA for the CDR3: TGTGCCAGCAGCACAGCTCAGGGGGCGGGCACTGAAGCTTTCTTT. Translating it yields CASSTAQGAGTEAFF. The J gene is TRBJ1-1, the V gene TRBV7-9; 8 nucleotides match TRBD1. This CDR3 is 15 amino acids long. V was pared by 5 bases and J by 4 bases, with 9 bases of the junction left unmatched. Germline CDR1 and CDR2: SEHNR and FQNEAQ (reference sequence).

CDR3 in amino acids: CASSEAGLAGEVDTQYF. The DNA of the CDR3 is TGTGCCAGCAGTGAAGCGGGACTAGCGGGGGAAGTAGATACGCAGTATTTT. The chain combines TRBV6-1 with TRBJ2-3; 14 bases line up with TRBD2. V was clipped by 0 bases and J by 5 bases; unmatched bases: 4. This CDR3 has 17 amino acids. Per germline, CDR1 MNHNS and CDR2 SASEGT.

This clone was detected many times. This chain uses TRBV4-3 with TRBJ2-7; D gene ambiguous. Trimming removed 1 base at V and 6 bases at J, with 13 bases between. Germline V gene lookup returns CDR1 LGHNA and CDR2 YSLEER. This CDR3 comprises 14 residues. The CDR3 coding sequence is TGCGCCAGCAGCCAAGCGCCGGGTTTAGGCGAGCAGTACTTC. Its protein is CASSQAPGLGEQYF.

The chain uses TRBV6-2 or TRBV6-3 and TRBJ2-1, with TRBD2 matching 7 bases. Germline CDR1 and CDR2: MNHEY and SVGEGT. The CDR3 length is 17 residues. With 6 bases clipped from V and 1 base from J, the junction kept 12 bases outside the gene matches. The CDR3 DNA follows: TGTGCCAGCAGACCTCCCTGGACTAGGGGATCCTACAATGAGCAGTTCTTC. Translation: CASRPPWTRGSYNEQFF.

This chain links TRBV6-1 with TRBJ2-1, with 16 positions matching TRBD2. This CDR3 has 20 residues. Looked up from germline, CDR1 is MNHNS and CDR2 is SASEGT. The V gene end was trimmed by 2 bases and the J gene end by 7 bases; junction bases not matched to a gene: 14. The chain's CDR3 is CASSERPGLAGGATPNEQFF. The CDR3 coding sequence is TGTGCCAGCAGTGAACGACCGGGACTAGCGGGAGGGGCCACCCCAAATGAGCAGTTCTTC.

V is TRBV7-6 and J is TRBJ2-7; TRBD1 matches at 8 bases. The CDR3 covers 14 residues. Germline V gene data show CDR1 as SGHVS and CDR2 as FNYEAQ. V was pared by 2 bases and J by 5 bases, with 5 bases of the junction left unmatched. The CDR3 coding sequence is TGTGCCAGCAGCTTACTAGACAGGGGTGACGAGCAGTACGTC. It yields the protein CASSLLDRGDEQYV.

The chain is built from TRBV9 and TRBJ2-1; the D gene is possibly TRBD1 (6 bases). Trimming took 1 base from V and 9 from J, leaving 14 bases between them. CDR3 size: 14 residues. The germline CDR1 and CDR2 sequences are SGDLS and YYNGEE. The CDR3 region is CASSVNLQGTEQFF. For the CDR3, the DNA is TGTGCCAGCAGCGTAAATTTGCAGGGGACTGAGCAGTTCTTC.

The chain couples TRBV5-1 to TRBJ1-1, with a tentative D call TRBD1 (6 bases). From germline, CDR1 is SGHRS and CDR2 YFSETQ. The CDR3 has 15 amino acids. Trimming cost V 0 bases and J 5 bases, with 14 bases left between them. CDR3 in DNA: TGCGCCAGCAGCTTGGGGCAGACAGGAAATACTGAAGCTTTCTTT. It is translated as CASSLGQTGNTEAFF.

This CDR3 is CASSREAYQPQHF. The CDR3 coding sequence is TGTGCCAGTTCGCGGGAGGCCTATCAGCCCCAGCATTTT. J is TRBJ1-5 and V is TRBV19, with D unclear. Germline values: CDR1 LNHDA, CDR2 SQIVND (reference sequence). Between the trimmed V and J ends, which lost 8 bases and 5 bases, there was a span of 13 bases. CDR3 length equals 13 residues.

In nucleotides, the CDR3 is TGTGCCAGCAGTCCCTGGGGGGAGGTAACTCAAGAGACCCAGTACTTC. Translating it yields CASSPWGEVTQETQYF. The gene calls are TRBV28 and TRBJ2-5; D is possibly TRBD2 (6 bases). The CDR3 has 16 amino acids. Germline values: CDR1 MDHEN, CDR2 SYDVKM. V lost 5 bases to trimming and J lost 2 bases, with 18 bases between them.

V usage is TRBV27 and J usage is TRBJ2-3; 8 bases line up with TRBD2. Germline CDR1 is MNHEY and CDR2 is SMNVEV (reference sequence). V gave up 4 bases and J gave up 3 bases; unmatched junction bases: 15. The CDR3 totals 18 residues. The CDR3 DNA is TGTGCCAGCAGTTCGCGCCTCCTTAAGCGGGAGAGGACAGATACGCAGTATTTT. Residues: CASSSRLLKRERTDTQYF.

The CDR3 sequence: CASSSTGETNEKLFF. Written as DNA, the CDR3 is TGTGCCAGCAGCTCCACAGGGGAAACTAATGAAAAACTGTTTTTT. This chain uses TRBV5-5 with TRBJ1-4; TRBD1 agrees at 7 bases. Germline-derived CDR1 and CDR2 are SGHKS and YYEKEE (reference sequence). V was clipped by 3 bases and J by 1 base; unmatched bases: 3. This CDR3 contains 15 residues.

The chain is built from TRBV5-1 and TRBJ1-2, with 7 bases identical to TRBD1. The CDR3 is 16 residues long. J lost 5 bases, V lost 7 bases, and 17 bases had no gene match. The germline CDR1 and CDR2 sequences are SGHRS and YFSETQ. The CDR3 here is CASRPGTVGGIYGYTF. Written as DNA, the CDR3 is TGCGCCAGCCGTCCCGGGACAGTAGGGGGGATATATGGCTACACCTTC.

The chain combines TRBV11-1 with TRBJ1-1; TRBD1 aligns across 12 bases. The CDR3 consists of 16 residues. With V trimmed by 5 bases and J by 3 bases, 7 bases remained unmatched. From germline, CDR1 is SGHAT and CDR2 FQDESV (reference sequence). Here the CDR3 reads CASSMGQGARDTEAFF. The CDR3 DNA reads as TGTGCCAGCAGCATGGGACAGGGGGCGCGCGACACTGAAGCTTTCTTT. Full variable domain (rest looked up from reference TRBV11-1 and TRBJ1-1): EAEVAQSPRYKITEKSQAVAFWCDPISGHATLYWYRQILGQGPELLVQFQDESVVDDSQLPKDRFSAERLKGVDSTLKIQPAELGDSAMYLCASSMGQGARDTEAFFGQGTRLTVV.

The chain links TRBV27 to TRBJ1-2, with 9 bases fitting TRBD1. The V gene's germline CDR1 is MNHEY and CDR2 SMNVEV (reference sequence). V was pared by 5 bases and J by 8 bases, with 6 bases of the junction left unmatched. The CDR3 runs 13 residues. The CDR3 here is CASSQRTGAGYTF. The CDR3 bases are TGTGCCAGCAGTCAACGGACAGGGGCCGGCTACACCTTC.

V and J are TRBV25-1 and TRBJ2-1, with 9 bases lining up with TRBD2. The germline gives CDR1 MGHDK, CDR2 SYGVNS. The CDR3 has 16 residues. The trim removed 3 bases at V and 2 bases at J, leaving 5 bases unmatched. The CDR3 DNA is TGTGCCAGCAGTGAGACTAGCGGAGGCCCCTACAATGAGCAGTTCTTC. Its protein product is CASSETSGGPYNEQFF.

The chain joins TRBV30 to TRBJ2-3; D may be TRBD2 (6 bases). This CDR3 has 15 residues. Trimming pared 1 base from V and 3 bases from J, leaving 14 bases between. The germline V gene has CDR1 GTSNPN and CDR2 SVGIG (reference sequence). The CDR3 DNA reads TGTGCCTGGAGTGCAAAGGCCGGGGGAACAGATACGCAGTATTTT. Protein sequence: CAWSAKAGGTDTQYF.

This chain joins TRBV7-9 and TRBJ1-1; no definite D call. This CDR3 has 13 amino acids. Between the trimmed V and J ends, which lost 0 bases and 8 bases, there was a span of 10 bases. The germline V gene has CDR1 SEHNR and CDR2 FQNEAQ (reference sequence). CDR3 nucleotides: TGTGCCAGCAGCTTAGCGCGGGCAGGCGAAGCTTTCTTT. Translation gives CASSLARAGEAFF.

The V gene is TRBV7-2, the J gene TRBJ2-3, with D tentatively TRBD1 (5 bases). The CDR3 spans 15 residues. Trimming shortened V by 5 bases and J by 4 bases, and 16 bases separated the two germline ends. Germline CDR1 reads SGHTA; CDR2 reads FQGNSA. The CDR3 region is CASSLRTSGSDTQYF. The CDR3, as DNA: TGTGCCAGCAGCCTCCGGACATCTGGATCAGATACGCAGTATTTT.

The rearrangement uses TRBV5-1 and TRBJ1-4, with a tentative D call TRBD1 (6 bases). Trimming shortened V by 4 bases and J by 8 bases, and 12 bases separated the two germline ends. The CDR3 runs 13 residues. The germline CDR1 and CDR2 sequences are SGHRS and YFSETQ. CDR3 in DNA: TGCGCCAGCAGCCCCACAGGGAAGGAAAAACTGTTTTTT. Translating it yields CASSPTGKEKLFF. Full variable domain (rest looked up from reference TRBV5-1 and TRBJ1-4): KAGVTQTPRYLIKTRGQQVTLSCSPISGHRSVSWYQQTPGQGLQFLFEYFSETQRNKGNFPGRFSGRQFSNSRSEMNVSTLELGDSALYLCASSPTGKEKLFFGSGTQLSVL.

The gene calls are TRBV30 and TRBJ2-2, with D perhaps TRBD1 (5 bases). Germline CDR1 and CDR2: GTSNPN and SVGIG (reference sequence). The CDR3 is 15 residues long. V lost 0 bases and J 7 bases, leaving 15 bases between the germline ends. This chain's CDR3 is CAWSVPRQGDGELFF. The DNA of the CDR3 is TGTGCCTGGAGTGTACCCCGCCAGGGTGACGGGGAGCTGTTTTTT.

The chain joins TRBV9 to TRBJ2-2, with D maybe TRBD2 (5 bases). Looked up from germline, CDR1 is SGDLS and CDR2 is YYNGEE. Trimming shortened V by 0 bases and J by 4 bases, and 10 bases separated the two germline ends. This CDR3 comprises 15 residues. The CDR3 DNA reads as TGTGCCAGCAGCGTAGCTACGGGGATCACCGGGGAGCTGTTTTTT. The encoded protein is CASSVATGITGELFF. Based on the CDR3 plus reference TRBV9 and TRBJ2-2, the full variable domain is DSGVTQTPKHLITATGQRVTLRCSPRSGDLSVYWYQQSLDQGLQFLIQYYNGEERAKGNILERFSAQQFPDLHSELNLSSLELGDSALYFCASSVATGITGELFFGEGSRLTVL.

This clone has just one count. The chain couples TRBV7-9 to TRBJ2-7; D call uncertain. Germline assignment: CDR1 SEHNR and CDR2 FQNEAQ (reference sequence). The CDR3 is 13 amino acids. The V end was cut by 5 bases, the J end by 3 bases, with 11 bases between. The CDR3 spells CASSPSVSYEQYV. The CDR3 nucleotides read TGTGCCAGCAGCCCCTCTGTTAGCTACGAGCAGTACGTC.

This clone was counted a few times. This rearrangement joins TRBV19 to TRBJ1-6; 7 bases are shared with TRBD1. The CDR3 runs to 14 residues. CDR1 LNHDA and CDR2 SQIVND come from the germline V gene (reference sequence). J was trimmed by 8 bases and V by 7 bases; bases with no gene match: 8. The CDR3 region has the DNA TGTGCCAGTACCGCACAGGGGCGGGATTCACCCCTCCACTTT. It specifies CASTAQGRDSPLHF.

The chain couples TRBV11-2 to TRBJ2-2; D may be TRBD1 (5 bases). The CDR3 has 15 amino acids. Germline V lookup: CDR1 SGHAT, CDR2 FQNNGV. Trimming stripped 2 bases from V and 5 bases from J, with 12 bases between. The CDR3 DNA follows: TGTGCCAGCAGCTTAATCCCTGGGGCAACCGGGGAGCTGTTTTTT. Encoded protein: CASSLIPGATGELFF.

This clone has a single count. V and J are TRBV24-1 and TRBJ2-2; TRBD2 matches 8 bases. The CDR3 runs 13 residues. The germline V gene has CDR1 KGHDR and CDR2 SFDVKD. V dropped 9 bases and J dropped 6; count of bases not matched to a gene: 5. In DNA, the CDR3 is TGTGCCACCGAAGCGGGGGTGCCCGGGGAGCTGTTTTTT. Protein: CATEAGVPGELFF.